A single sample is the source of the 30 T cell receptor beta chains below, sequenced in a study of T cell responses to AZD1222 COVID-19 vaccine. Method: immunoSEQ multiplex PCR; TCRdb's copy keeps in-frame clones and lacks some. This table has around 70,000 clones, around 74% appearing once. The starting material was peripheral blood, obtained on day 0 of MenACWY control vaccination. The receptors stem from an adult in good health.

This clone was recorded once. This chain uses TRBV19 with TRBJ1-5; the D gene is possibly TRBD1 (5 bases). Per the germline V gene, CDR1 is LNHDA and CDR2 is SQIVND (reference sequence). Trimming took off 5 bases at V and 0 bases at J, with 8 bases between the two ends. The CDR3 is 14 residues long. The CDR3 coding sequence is TGTGCCAGTAGTGGGGACGGTAGCAATCAGCCCCAGCATTTT. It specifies CASSGDGSNQPQHF.

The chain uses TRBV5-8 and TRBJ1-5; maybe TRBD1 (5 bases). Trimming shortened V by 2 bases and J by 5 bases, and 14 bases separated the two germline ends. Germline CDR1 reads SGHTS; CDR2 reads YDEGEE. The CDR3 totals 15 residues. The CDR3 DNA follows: TGTGCCAGCAGCTTCTCGGCAGGGAGGGATCAGCCCCAGCATTTT. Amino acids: CASSFSAGRDQPQHF.

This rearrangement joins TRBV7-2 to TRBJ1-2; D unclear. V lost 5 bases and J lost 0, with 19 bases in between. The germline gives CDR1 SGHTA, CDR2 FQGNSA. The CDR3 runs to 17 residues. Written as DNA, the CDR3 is TGTGCCAGCAGCCCCCGAGGCACCTTACTTTCTAACTATGGCTACACCTTC. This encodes CASSPRGTLLSNYGYTF. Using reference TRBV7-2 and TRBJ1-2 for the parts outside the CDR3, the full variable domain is GAGVSQSPSNKVTEKGKDVELRCDPISGHTALYWYRQSLGQGLEFLIYFQGNSAPDKSGLPSDRFSAERTGGSVSTLTIQRTQQEDSAVYLCASSPRGTLLSNYGYTFGSGTRLTVV.

CDR3 sequence reads: CASSLYVRTSGKSSYNEQFF. In DNA form, the CDR3 reads TGTGCCAGCAGCTTATATGTCAGGACTAGCGGGAAAAGCTCCTACAATGAGCAGTTCTTC. V and J are TRBV13 and TRBJ2-1; 12 bases are shared with TRBD2. Germline CDR1 and CDR2: PRHDT and FYEKMQ (reference sequence). V shed 2 bases and J 0 bases; nucleotides not matched to a gene: 11. CDR3 length: 20 residues. Combining the CDR3 with reference TRBV13 and TRBJ2-1 gives the whole variable domain AAGVIQSPRHLIKEKRETATLKCYPIPRHDTVYWYQQGPGQDPQFLISFYEKMQSDKGSIPDRFSAQQFSDYHSELNMSSLELGDSALYFCASSLYVRTSGKSSYNEQFFGPGTRLTVL.

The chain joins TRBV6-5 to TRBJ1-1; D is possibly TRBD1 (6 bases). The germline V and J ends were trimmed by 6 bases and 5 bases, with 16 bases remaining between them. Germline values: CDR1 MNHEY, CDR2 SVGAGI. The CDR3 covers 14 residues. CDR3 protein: CASRFTGPGTEAFF. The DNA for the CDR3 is TGTGCCAGCAGGTTTACAGGGCCCGGGACTGAAGCTTTCTTT.

CDR3 region: CASSFEGRWEQYF. The CDR3 DNA follows: TGTGCCAGCAGTTTTGAGGGCAGGTGGGAGCAGTACTTC. The genes are TRBV28 and TRBJ2-7, with a tentative D call TRBD2 (5 bases). Trimming took off 3 bases at V and 7 bases at J, with 13 bases between the two ends. The CDR3 length is 13 residues. CDR1 is MDHEN, CDR2 SYDVKM, per germline.

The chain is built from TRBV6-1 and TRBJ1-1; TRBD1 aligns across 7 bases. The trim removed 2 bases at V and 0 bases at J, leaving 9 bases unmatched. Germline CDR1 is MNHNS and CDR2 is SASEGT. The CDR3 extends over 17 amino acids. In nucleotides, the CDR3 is TGTGCCAGCAGTGAACGGGGACAGCGAATTATGAACACTGAAGCTTTCTTT. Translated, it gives CASSERGQRIMNTEAFF.

CDR3: CASSMSSYNEQFF. The CDR3 nucleotides are TGTGCCAGCAGCATGAGCTCCTACAATGAGCAGTTCTTC. The chain couples TRBV5-4 to TRBJ2-1; no clear D. Germline assignment: CDR1 SGHNT and CDR2 YYREEE (reference sequence). Trimming took 4 bases from V and 0 from J, leaving 5 bases between them. The CDR3 totals 13 residues.

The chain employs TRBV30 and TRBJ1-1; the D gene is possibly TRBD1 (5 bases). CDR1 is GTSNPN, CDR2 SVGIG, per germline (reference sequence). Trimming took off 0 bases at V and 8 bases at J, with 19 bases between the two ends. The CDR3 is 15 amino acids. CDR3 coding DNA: TGTGCCTGGAGTGTCTGGGGGGTAACGAACCTGGAAGCTTTCTTT. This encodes CAWSVWGVTNLEAFF. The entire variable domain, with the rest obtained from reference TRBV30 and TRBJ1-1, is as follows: SQTIHQWPATLVQPVGSPLSLECTVEGTSNPNLYWYRQAAGRGLQLLFYSVGIGQISSEVPQNLSASRPQDRQFILSSKKLLLSDSGFYLCAWSVWGVTNLEAFFGQGTRLTVV.

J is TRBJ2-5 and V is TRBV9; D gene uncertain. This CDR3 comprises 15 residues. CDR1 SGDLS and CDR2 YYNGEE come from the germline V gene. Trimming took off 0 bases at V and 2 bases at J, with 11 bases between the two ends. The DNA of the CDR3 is TGTGCCAGCAGCGTAGGGCAGATTATACAAGAGACCCAGTACTTC. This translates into CASSVGQIIQETQYF.

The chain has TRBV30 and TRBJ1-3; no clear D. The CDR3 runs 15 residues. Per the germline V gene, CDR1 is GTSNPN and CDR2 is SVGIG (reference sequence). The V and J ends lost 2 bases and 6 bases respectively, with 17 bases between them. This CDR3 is CAWSSNGPVENTIYF. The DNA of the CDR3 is TGTGCCTGGAGTTCCAATGGACCGGTGGAAAACACCATATATTTT. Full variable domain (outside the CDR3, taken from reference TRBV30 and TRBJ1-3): SQTIHQWPATLVQPVGSPLSLECTVEGTSNPNLYWYRQAAGRGLQLLFYSVGIGQISSEVPQNLSASRPQDRQFILSSKKLLLSDSGFYLCAWSSNGPVENTIYFGEGSWLTVV.

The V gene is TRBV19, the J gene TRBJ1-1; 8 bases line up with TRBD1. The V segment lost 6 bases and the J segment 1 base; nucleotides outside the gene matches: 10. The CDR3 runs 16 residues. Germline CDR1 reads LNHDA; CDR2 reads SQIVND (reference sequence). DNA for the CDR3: TGTGCCAGTAGCAGAAGAGGGGGGACAGGGAACACTGAAGCTTTCTTT. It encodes CASSRRGGTGNTEAFF.

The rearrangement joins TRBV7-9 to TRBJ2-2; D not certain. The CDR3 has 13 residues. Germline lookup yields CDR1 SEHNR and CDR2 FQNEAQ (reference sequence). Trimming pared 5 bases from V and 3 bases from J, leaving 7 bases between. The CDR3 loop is CASSNGYTGELFF. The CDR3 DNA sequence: TGTGCCAGCAGCAACGGGTACACCGGGGAGCTGTTTTTT.

The CDR3 bases are TGTGCCAGCAGCTCCCTAAACCTTAGGGGGCCTTATAGCAATCAGCCCCAGCATTTT. Translated, it gives CASSSLNLRGPYSNQPQHF. The V gene is TRBV11-2, the J gene TRBJ1-5, with 7 positions matching TRBD1. The CDR3 consists of 19 residues. Germline CDR1 is SGHAT and CDR2 is FQNNGV. The J segment lost 0 bases and the V segment lost 4 bases, leaving 15 bases of the junction unmatched. The full variable domain, with the rest looked up from reference TRBV11-2 and TRBJ1-5, is EAGVAQSPRYKIIEKRQSVAFWCNPISGHATLYWYQQILGQGPKLLIQFQNNGVVDDSQLPKDRFSAERLKGVDSTLKIQPAKLEDSAVYLCASSSLNLRGPYSNQPQHFGDGTRLSIL.

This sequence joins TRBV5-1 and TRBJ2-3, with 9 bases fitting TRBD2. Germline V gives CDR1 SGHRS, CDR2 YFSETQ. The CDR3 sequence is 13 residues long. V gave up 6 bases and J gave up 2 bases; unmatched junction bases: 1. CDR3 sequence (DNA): TGCGCCAGCACTAGCGGGAACACAGATACGCAGTATTTT. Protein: CASTSGNTDTQYF.

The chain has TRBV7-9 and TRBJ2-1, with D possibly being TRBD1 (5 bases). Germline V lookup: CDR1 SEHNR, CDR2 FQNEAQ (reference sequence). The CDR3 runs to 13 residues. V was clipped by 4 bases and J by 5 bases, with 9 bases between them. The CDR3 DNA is TGTGCCAGCAGCTCGTTCAGGGACAATGAGCAGTTCTTC. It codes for CASSSFRDNEQFF.

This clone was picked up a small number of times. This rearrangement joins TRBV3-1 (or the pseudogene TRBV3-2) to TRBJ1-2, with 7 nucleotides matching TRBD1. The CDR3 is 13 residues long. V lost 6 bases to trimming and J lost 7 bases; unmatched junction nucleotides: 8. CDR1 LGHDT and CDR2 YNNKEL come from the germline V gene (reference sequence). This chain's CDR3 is CASRGGQVGGYTF. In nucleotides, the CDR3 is TGTGCCAGCAGGGGCGGACAGGTTGGTGGCTACACCTTC.

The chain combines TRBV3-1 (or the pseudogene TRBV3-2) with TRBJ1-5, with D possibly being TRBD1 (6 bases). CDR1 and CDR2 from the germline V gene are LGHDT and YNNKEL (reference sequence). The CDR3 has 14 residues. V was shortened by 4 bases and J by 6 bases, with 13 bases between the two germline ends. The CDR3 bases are TGTGCCAGCAGCCCGGGTAGGGGGACTCAGCCCCAGCATTTT. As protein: CASSPGRGTQPQHF.

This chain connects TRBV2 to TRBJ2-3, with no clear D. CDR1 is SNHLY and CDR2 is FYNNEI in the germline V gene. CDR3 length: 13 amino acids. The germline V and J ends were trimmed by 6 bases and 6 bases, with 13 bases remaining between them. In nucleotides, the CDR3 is TGTGCCAGCAGGCTAGGGATCCCGGATACGCAGTATTTT. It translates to CASRLGIPDTQYF.

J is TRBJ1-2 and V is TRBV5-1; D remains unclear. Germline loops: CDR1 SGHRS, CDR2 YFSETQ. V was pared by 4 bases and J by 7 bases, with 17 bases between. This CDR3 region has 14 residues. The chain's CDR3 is CASSSLASEGGYTF. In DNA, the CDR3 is TGCGCCAGCAGCAGTCTGGCCTCGGAGGGTGGCTACACCTTC. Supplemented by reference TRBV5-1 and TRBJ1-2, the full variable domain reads KAGVTQTPRYLIKTRGQQVTLSCSPISGHRSVSWYQQTPGQGLQFLFEYFSETQRNKGNFPGRFSGRQFSNSRSEMNVSTLELGDSALYLCASSSLASEGGYTFGSGTRLTVV.

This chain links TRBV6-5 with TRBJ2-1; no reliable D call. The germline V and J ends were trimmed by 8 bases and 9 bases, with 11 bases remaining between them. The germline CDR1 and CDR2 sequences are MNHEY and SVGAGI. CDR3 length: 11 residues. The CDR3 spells CASLLSGEQFF. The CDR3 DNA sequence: TGTGCCAGCCTCTTATCCGGTGAGCAGTTCTTC.

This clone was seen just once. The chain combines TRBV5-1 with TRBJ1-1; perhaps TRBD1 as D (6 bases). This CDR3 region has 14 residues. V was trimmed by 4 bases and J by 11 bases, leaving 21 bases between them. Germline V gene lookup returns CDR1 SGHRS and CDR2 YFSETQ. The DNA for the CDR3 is TGCGCCAGCAGCCCCGGGGACGGCACCCAGGGGGCTTTCTTT. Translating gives CASSPGDGTQGAFF. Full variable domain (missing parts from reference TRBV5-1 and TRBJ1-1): KAGVTQTPRYLIKTRGQQVTLSCSPISGHRSVSWYQQTPGQGLQFLFEYFSETQRNKGNFPGRFSGRQFSNSRSEMNVSTLELGDSALYLCASSPGDGTQGAFFGQGTRLTVV.

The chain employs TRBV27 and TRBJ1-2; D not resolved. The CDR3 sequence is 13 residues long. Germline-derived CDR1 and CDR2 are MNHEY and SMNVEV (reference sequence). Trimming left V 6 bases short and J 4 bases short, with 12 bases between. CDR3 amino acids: CASSPRGLYGYTF. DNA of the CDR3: TGTGCCAGCAGCCCCCGCGGCCTCTATGGCTACACCTTC.

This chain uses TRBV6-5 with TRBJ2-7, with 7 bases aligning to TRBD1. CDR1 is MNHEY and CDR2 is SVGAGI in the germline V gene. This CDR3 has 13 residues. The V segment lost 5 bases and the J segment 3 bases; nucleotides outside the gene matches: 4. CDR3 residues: CASSPTGDYEQYF. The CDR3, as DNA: TGTGCCAGCAGTCCTACAGGGGACTACGAGCAGTACTTC.

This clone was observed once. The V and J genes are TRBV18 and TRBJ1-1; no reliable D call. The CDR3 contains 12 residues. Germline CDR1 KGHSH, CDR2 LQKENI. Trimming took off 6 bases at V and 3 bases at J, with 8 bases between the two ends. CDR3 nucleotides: TGTGCCAGCTCTCTTTTCGACACTGAAGCTTTCTTT. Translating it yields CASSLFDTEAFF.

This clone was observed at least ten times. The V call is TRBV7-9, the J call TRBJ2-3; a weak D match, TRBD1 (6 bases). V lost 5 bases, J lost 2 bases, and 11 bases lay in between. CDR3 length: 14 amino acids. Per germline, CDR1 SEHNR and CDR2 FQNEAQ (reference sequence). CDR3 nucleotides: TGTGCCAGCAGCGACCCAGGGGCCACAGATACGCAGTATTTT. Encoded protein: CASSDPGATDTQYF. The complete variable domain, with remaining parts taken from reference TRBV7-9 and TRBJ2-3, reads DTGVSQNPRHKITKRGQNVTFRCDPISEHNRLYWYRQTLGQGPEFLTYFQNEAQLEKSRLLSDRFSAERPKGSFSTLEIQRTEQGDSAMYLCASSDPGATDTQYFGPGTRLTVL.

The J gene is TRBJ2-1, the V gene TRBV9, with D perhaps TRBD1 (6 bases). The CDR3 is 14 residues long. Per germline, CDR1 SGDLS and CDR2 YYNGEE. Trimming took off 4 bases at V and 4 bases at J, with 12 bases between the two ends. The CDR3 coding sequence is TGTGCCAGCAGCACAGGGTCCCCTTACAATGAGCAGTTCTTC. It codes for CASSTGSPYNEQFF.

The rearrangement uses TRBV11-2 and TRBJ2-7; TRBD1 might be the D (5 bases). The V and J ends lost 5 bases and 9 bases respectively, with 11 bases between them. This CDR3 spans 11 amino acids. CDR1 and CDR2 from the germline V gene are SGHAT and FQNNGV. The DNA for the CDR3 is TGTGCCAGCAGCCGTGACAGCCGGCAGTACTTC. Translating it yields CASSRDSRQYF.

CDR3 residues: CASSEGATDTQYF. CDR3 coding DNA: TGTGCCAGCAGTGAAGGGGCCACAGATACGCAGTATTTT. The rearrangement links TRBV2 to TRBJ2-3; no reliable D call. V was trimmed by 1 base and J by 2 bases, leaving 4 bases between them. There are 13 residues in the CDR3. In germline, CDR1 is SNHLY, CDR2 FYNNEI.

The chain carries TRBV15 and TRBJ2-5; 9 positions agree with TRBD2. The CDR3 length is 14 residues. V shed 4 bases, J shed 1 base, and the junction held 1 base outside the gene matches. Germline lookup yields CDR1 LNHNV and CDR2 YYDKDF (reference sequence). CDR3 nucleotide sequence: TGTGCCACCAGCAAACTAGCGGGCCAAGAGACCCAGTACTTC. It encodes CATSKLAGQETQYF.